These 28 T cell receptor beta chains came from one sample sequenced in a study of T cells after yellow fever vaccination. MiXCR was run by TCRdb on the 5' RACE reads, yielding one entry per CDR3 protein. The data show approximately 300,000 distinct CDR3 sequences, with 8% to 10% seen just once and about a sixth held by the top ten. This specimen was PBMCs, taken on the day of the first yellow fever vaccination. These TCRs come from a man aged 18 to 29 who received the YFV17D yellow fever vaccine.

This chain links TRBV5-6 with TRBJ2-1; D gene ambiguous. Trimming left V 6 bases short and J 4 bases short, with 5 bases between. Looked up from germline, CDR1 is SGHDT and CDR2 is YYEEEE. The CDR3 sequence is 11 residues long. This chain's CDR3 is CASNKYNEQFF. The CDR3 DNA reads as TGTGCCAGCAACAAGTACAATGAGCAGTTCTTC.

The chain is built from TRBV30 and TRBJ2-5, with D perhaps TRBD1 or TRBD2 (5 bases each). Trimming pared 0 bases from V and 5 bases from J, leaving 13 bases between. The CDR3 length is 14 residues. The germline V gene has CDR1 GTSNPN and CDR2 SVGIG (reference sequence). CDR3 protein: CAWSVLGHPETQYF. DNA of the CDR3: TGTGCCTGGAGTGTACTAGGACACCCGGAGACCCAGTACTTC.

This clonotype was found many times. The CDR3 sequence is CASSVGGDGQGSYNEQFF. CDR3 coding DNA: TGTGCCAGCAGCGTAGGGGGGGACGGCCAGGGCTCCTACAATGAGCAGTTCTTC. V usage is TRBV9 and J usage is TRBJ2-1; tentatively, D is TRBD2 (6 bases). Trimming shortened V by 0 bases and J by 0 bases, and 16 bases separated the two germline ends. Per the germline V gene, CDR1 is SGDLS and CDR2 is YYNGEE. The CDR3 totals 18 residues.

This clonotype has just a few counts. In DNA form, the CDR3 reads TGCGCCAGCAGCCAAGCAGGGGGCGATGGCTACACCTTC. This gives the protein CASSQAGGDGYTF. The genes are TRBV4-3 and TRBJ1-2; 8 nucleotides match TRBD1. This CDR3 has 13 amino acids. The V segment lost 1 base and the J segment 6 bases; nucleotides outside the gene matches: 1. Germline V gene sequence: CDR1 LGHNA, CDR2 YSLEER.

This clonotype showed up just a few times. This chain joins TRBV20-1 and TRBJ2-3; perhaps TRBD1 as D (6 bases). Germline CDR1 reads DFQATT; CDR2 reads SNEGSKA (reference sequence). Trimming removed 2 bases from V and 1 base from J, with 19 bases in between. The CDR3 sequence is 17 residues long. The DNA of the CDR3 is TGCAGTGCTAGACCGCCGCTGGGACAACAGGGCACAGATACGCAGTATTTT. Translating it yields CSARPPLGQQGTDTQYF.

This clonotype has only a few counts. The chain couples TRBV7-6 to TRBJ2-1; the match to TRBD2 covers 8 bases. With 4 bases clipped from V and 6 bases from J, the junction kept 5 bases outside the gene matches. Germline-derived CDR1 and CDR2 are SGHVS and FNYEAQ. The CDR3 spans 14 residues. The CDR3 DNA follows: TGTGCCAGCAGCTCGGCCGGGGGGGTCAATGAGCAGTTCTTC. Its translation is CASSSAGGVNEQFF. The full variable domain, rest sourced from reference TRBV7-6 and TRBJ2-1, is GAGVSQSPRYKVTKRGQDVALRCDPISGHVSLYWYRQALGQGPEFLTYFNYEAQQDKSGLPNDRFSAERPEGSISTLTIQRTEQRDSAMYRCASSSAGGVNEQFFGPGTRLTVL.

This clonotype has only a few counts. The chain uses TRBV6-2 or TRBV6-3 and TRBJ2-7, with 7 bases lining up with TRBD1. CDR1 and CDR2 (germline): MNHEY, SVGEGT. The CDR3 covers 13 residues. With V trimmed by 2 bases and J by 4 bases, 2 bases remained unmatched. This CDR3 is CASSYGTVYEQYF. For the CDR3, the DNA is TGTGCCAGCAGTTACGGGACAGTTTACGAGCAGTACTTC.

This clonotype was seen only a few times. The chain employs TRBV6-2 or TRBV6-3 and TRBJ2-5; TRBD2 agrees at 7 bases. Germline V CDR1 and CDR2: MNHEY, SVGEGT. This CDR3 has 14 residues. Trimming took 2 bases from V and 6 from J; bases not matched to a gene: 6. CDR3 nucleotides: TGTGCCAGCAGTTACGGGGGGGGTGAACAGACCCAGTACTTC. It yields the protein CASSYGGGEQTQYF.

The genes are TRBV7-2 and TRBJ1-2; D uncertain. Germline V gene lookup returns CDR1 SGHTA and CDR2 FQGNSA. The V end was cut by 3 bases, the J end by 3 bases, with 11 bases between. This CDR3 spans 14 amino acids. The CDR3, as DNA: TGTGCCAGCAGCTTTCAGTGGCAGGACTATGGCTACACCTTC. It is translated as CASSFQWQDYGYTF.

Ten or more counts support this clonotype. The gene calls are TRBV6-1 and TRBJ1-5; D gene ambiguous. Trimming pared 6 bases from V and 5 bases from J, leaving 8 bases between. CDR1 MNHNS and CDR2 SASEGT come from the germline V gene. The CDR3 contains 12 residues. In nucleotides, the CDR3 is TGTGCCAGCAGGGCTCGTGATCAGCCCCAGCATTTT. Residues: CASRARDQPQHF.

Worth noting for this clonotype: Germline is not matched at one junction end, which may reflect a read error. The gene calls are TRBV7-2 and TRBJ2-3; 9 nucleotides align to TRBD1. Germline V CDR1 and CDR2: SGHTA, FQGNSA. There are 15 residues in the CDR3. CDR3 protein: CASTLDRGSTDTQYF. CDR3 nucleotide sequence: TGTGCCAGCACCTTAGACAGGGGGTCAACAGATACGCAGTATTTT.

The rearrangement links TRBV27 to TRBJ2-1, with 7 nucleotides matching TRBD2. The ends lost 6 bases at V and 9 bases at J; junction bases unmatched: 11. Looked up from germline, CDR1 is MNHEY and CDR2 is SMNVEV (reference sequence). This CDR3 is 14 amino acids long. In nucleotides, the CDR3 is TGTGCCAGCAGGGGCGGGGGTTCGTTCGGTGAGCAGTTCTTC. This codes for CASRGGGSFGEQFF.

This chain joins TRBV5-6 and TRBJ2-2; D is unresolved. CDR1 SGHDT and CDR2 YYEEEE come from the germline V gene. This CDR3 is 16 amino acids long. The V and J ends lost 1 base and 1 base respectively, with 11 bases between them. In nucleotides, the CDR3 is TGTGCCAGCAGCTTGTACGGAAATTGGAACACCGGGGAGCTGTTTTTT. Protein product: CASSLYGNWNTGELFF.

This clonotype was picked up a small number of times. The V gene is TRBV10-3, the J gene TRBJ2-4; D is ambiguous. CDR3 size: 13 residues. V shed 4 bases and J shed 4 bases, with 8 bases lying between them. Per germline, CDR1 ENHRY and CDR2 SYGVKD. CDR3 sequence: CAISAPTKNIQYF. The CDR3 DNA follows: TGTGCCATCAGTGCGCCGACAAAAAACATTCAGTACTTC.

The sample holds a few counts of this clonotype. The V call is TRBV13, the J call TRBJ2-7, with 7 bases lining up with TRBD1. CDR1 is PRHDT and CDR2 is FYEKMQ in the germline V gene (reference sequence). V lost 0 bases and J lost 5; bases outside the gene matches: 7. CDR3 length: 15 amino acids. The CDR3 DNA reads as TGTGCCAGCAGCTTAGGCCGGCAGGGGGACCACGAGCAGTACGTC. This encodes CASSLGRQGDHEQYV.

The chain links TRBV11-2 to TRBJ2-7; tentatively, D is TRBD1 or TRBD2 (5 bases each). Trimming removed 2 bases at V and 2 bases at J, with 10 bases between. Per germline, CDR1 SGHAT and CDR2 FQNNGV. The CDR3 sequence is 14 residues long. CDR3 nucleotide sequence: TGTGCCAGCAGCTTAACTCAGGGACCCTACGAGCAGTACTTC. Encoded protein: CASSLTQGPYEQYF.

There are a few counts of this clonotype. V gene TRBV5-1 combines with J gene TRBJ2-5; 9 bases match TRBD1. This CDR3 contains 15 residues. The germline V gene has CDR1 SGHRS and CDR2 YFSETQ. V lost 5 bases, J lost 1 base, and 6 bases stayed unmatched. This chain's CDR3 is CASRAGTGRQETQYF. The CDR3 region has the DNA TGCGCCAGCAGAGCCGGGACAGGGCGCCAAGAGACCCAGTACTTC.

V gene TRBV7-2 combines with J gene TRBJ2-3; TRBD2 is a possible D gene (6 bases). Looked up from germline, CDR1 is SGHTA and CDR2 is FQGNSA. The length of the CDR3 is 15 residues. The V end was cut by 5 bases, the J end by 0 bases, with 12 bases between. CDR3 in DNA: TGTGCCAGCAGCCCCAACGGGGGAAGCACAGATACGCAGTATTTT. Amino acids: CASSPNGGSTDTQYF.

This clonotype has a count of ten or more. This CDR3 is CSAPRGSQPYEQYV. CDR3 DNA sequence: TGCAGTGCCCCGCGGGGGAGCCAACCCTACGAGCAGTACGTC. The chain recombines TRBV20-1 with TRBJ2-7, with 7 positions matching TRBD2. There are 14 residues in the CDR3. Per the germline V gene, CDR1 is DFQATT and CDR2 is SNEGSKA (reference sequence). V lost 6 bases, J lost 2 bases, and 10 bases stayed unmatched.

V usage is TRBV5-1 and J usage is TRBJ1-1; TRBD1 matches 8 bases. V was clipped by 4 bases and J by 9 bases; unmatched bases: 8. Germline lookup yields CDR1 SGHRS and CDR2 YFSETQ. The CDR3 has 13 amino acids. CDR3 nucleotide sequence: TGCGCCAGCAGCATATCAGGGGGCCCCCAAGCTTTCTTT. As protein: CASSISGGPQAFF.

This clonotype has more than one count but fewer than ten. The V gene is TRBV7-9, the J gene TRBJ1-1, with D unclear. Germline V gives CDR1 SEHNR, CDR2 FQNEAQ (reference sequence). This CDR3 is built from 15 residues. The V end lost 6 bases, the J end lost 0 bases, and 14 bases lay between the germline ends. CDR3 DNA sequence: TGTGCCAGCAGTTCCTCGGCAAGAGTGAACACTGAAGCTTTCTTT. Translation: CASSSSARVNTEAFF.

V and J are TRBV4-3 and TRBJ2-4; 9 nucleotides align to TRBD1. The J segment lost 5 bases and the V segment lost 4 bases, leaving 6 bases of the junction unmatched. Germline CDR1 LGHNA, CDR2 YSLEER. This CDR3 has 15 residues. CDR3 nucleotide sequence: TGCGCCAGCAGCCTCGCCCGGACAGGGGAAAACATTCAGTACTTC. This translates into CASSLARTGENIQYF.

The chain joins TRBV4-3 to TRBJ1-2; a weak D match, TRBD1 (6 bases). CDR3 length: 15 residues. The V gene's germline CDR1 is LGHNA and CDR2 YSLEER. V lost 2 bases to trimming and J lost 7 bases, with 17 bases between them. The CDR3 here is CASSQTSLQGFGYTF. CDR3 in DNA: TGCGCCAGCAGCCAAACTTCCCTACAGGGTTTTGGCTACACCTTC.

This clonotype was picked up a small number of times. The V call is TRBV7-2, the J call TRBJ1-1, with D perhaps matching TRBD1 (5 bases). Trimming took 1 base from V and 7 from J, leaving 10 bases between them. The CDR3 covers 13 residues. CDR1 and CDR2 (germline): SGHTA, FQGNSA. In DNA, the CDR3 is TGTGCCAGCAGCTTAGGGGGCCGGGGTGAAGCTTTCTTT. This sequence encodes CASSLGGRGEAFF.

The rearrangement links TRBV20-1 to TRBJ2-2, with a possible D match to TRBD1 (5 bases). This CDR3 is built from 13 residues. The V and J ends lost 6 bases and 2 bases respectively, with 10 bases between them. Germline loops: CDR1 DFQATT, CDR2 SNEGSKA (reference sequence). The CDR3 coding sequence is TGCAGTGCATCGGACACAAACACCGGGGAGCTGTTTTTT. It encodes CSASDTNTGELFF.

This clonotype was seen repeatedly, ten times or more. The chain recombines TRBV6-1 with TRBJ2-1; D is ambiguous. This CDR3 is built from 14 residues. Germline V gene lookup returns CDR1 MNHNS and CDR2 SASEGT. V was shortened by 6 bases and J by 0 bases, with 9 bases between the two germline ends. The CDR3 coding sequence is TGTGCCAGCAGGGCGGATAGCTCCTACAATGAGCAGTTCTTC. Protein product: CASRADSSYNEQFF.

There are a few counts of this clonotype. The chain links TRBV29-1 to TRBJ1-1; tentatively, D is TRBD1 (5 bases). Trimming left V 7 bases short and J 5 bases short, with 14 bases between. Germline V gene lookup returns CDR1 SQVTM and CDR2 ANQGSEA. The CDR3 runs 12 residues. This chain's CDR3 is CSGSGGGTEAFF. CDR3 bases: TGCAGCGGCTCTGGGGGTGGGACTGAAGCTTTCTTT.

There are a few counts of this clonotype. CDR3 DNA sequence: TGTGCCAGCAGACCGGGACAGGGTGCGGGCTCACCCCTCCACTTT. Translation: CASRPGQGAGSPLHF. The V and J genes are TRBV7-9 and TRBJ1-6; 9 positions match TRBD1. CDR3 length: 15 amino acids. CDR1 and CDR2 (germline): SEHNR, FQNEAQ (reference sequence). V lost 6 bases, J lost 10 bases, and 10 bases stayed unmatched.